The sequence of this TCR beta chain was determined in a study of T cell responses to AZD1222 COVID-19 vaccine. About this clone itself: The antigen is not known.

V shed 5 bases and J 3 bases; nucleotides not matched to a gene: 12. The CDR3 spans 16 residues. Germline CDR1 is LNHDA and CDR2 is SQIVND (reference sequence). Study observations and caveats: All repertoire sampling was performed exclusively after the peak T cell response. Researchers report vaccine-associated CD4 TCRs spanning spike, with dominance at 160-218 and 743-854. Only 5 to 7 AZD1222 recipients tested seropositive at baseline.

The repertoire was sequenced with immunoSEQ multiplex PCR; TCRdb's copy has only in-frame clones and lacks some. Of fewer than 150,000 clones in the sample, about nine tenths are singletons; the top ten hold 1.3% to 1.5%. Specimen: peripheral blood, collected on day 0 of AZD1222 vaccination. The TCR was taken from an adult in good health. The chain has TRBV19 and TRBJ1-2; 7 positions agree with TRBD1. CDR3 coding DNA: TGTGCCAGTAGTTCCCGGACAGGCCCGGGGTACTATGGCTACACCTTC. Translating it yields CASSSRTGPGYYGYTF.